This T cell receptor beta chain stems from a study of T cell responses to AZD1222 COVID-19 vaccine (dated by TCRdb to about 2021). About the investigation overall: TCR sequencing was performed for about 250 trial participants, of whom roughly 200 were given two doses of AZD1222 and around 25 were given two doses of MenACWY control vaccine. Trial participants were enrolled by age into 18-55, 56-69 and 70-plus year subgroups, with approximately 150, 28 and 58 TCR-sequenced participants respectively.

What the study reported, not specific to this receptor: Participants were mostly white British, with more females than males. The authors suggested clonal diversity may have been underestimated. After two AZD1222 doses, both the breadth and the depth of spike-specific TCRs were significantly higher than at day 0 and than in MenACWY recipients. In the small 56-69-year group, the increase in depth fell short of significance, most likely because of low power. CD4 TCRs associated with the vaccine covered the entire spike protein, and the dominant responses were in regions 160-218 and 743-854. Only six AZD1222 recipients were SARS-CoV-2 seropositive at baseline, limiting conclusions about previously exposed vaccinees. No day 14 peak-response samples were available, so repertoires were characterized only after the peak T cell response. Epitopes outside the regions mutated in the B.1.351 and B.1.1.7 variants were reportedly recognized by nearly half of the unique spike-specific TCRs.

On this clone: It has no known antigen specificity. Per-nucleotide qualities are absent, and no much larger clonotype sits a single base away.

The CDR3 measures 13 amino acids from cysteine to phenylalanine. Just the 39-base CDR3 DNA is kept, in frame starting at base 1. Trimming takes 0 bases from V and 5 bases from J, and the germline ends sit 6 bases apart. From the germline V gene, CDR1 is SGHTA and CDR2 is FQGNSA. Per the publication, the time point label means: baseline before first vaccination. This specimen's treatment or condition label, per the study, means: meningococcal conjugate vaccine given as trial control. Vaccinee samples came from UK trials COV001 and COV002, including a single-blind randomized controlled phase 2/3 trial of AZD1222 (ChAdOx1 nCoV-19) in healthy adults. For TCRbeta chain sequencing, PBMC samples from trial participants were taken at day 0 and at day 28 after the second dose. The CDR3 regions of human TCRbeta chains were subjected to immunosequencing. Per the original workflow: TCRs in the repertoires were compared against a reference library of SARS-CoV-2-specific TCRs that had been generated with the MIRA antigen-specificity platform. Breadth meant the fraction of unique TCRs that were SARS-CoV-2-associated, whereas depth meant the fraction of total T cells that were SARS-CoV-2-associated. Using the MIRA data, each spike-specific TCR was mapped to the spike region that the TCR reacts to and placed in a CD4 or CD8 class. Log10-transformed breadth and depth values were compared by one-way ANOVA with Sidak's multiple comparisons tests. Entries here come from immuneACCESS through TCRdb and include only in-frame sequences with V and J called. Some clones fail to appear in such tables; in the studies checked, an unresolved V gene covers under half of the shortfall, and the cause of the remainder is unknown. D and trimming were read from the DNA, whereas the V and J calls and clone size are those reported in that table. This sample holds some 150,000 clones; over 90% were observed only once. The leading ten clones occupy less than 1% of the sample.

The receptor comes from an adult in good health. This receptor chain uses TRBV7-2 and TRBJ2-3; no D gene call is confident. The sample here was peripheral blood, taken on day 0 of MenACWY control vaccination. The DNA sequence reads TGTGCCAGCAGCTTAGCGGGTCAAGATACGCAGTATTTT. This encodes CASSLAGQDTQYF.